This record covers a single TCR beta chain. The target antigen is unknown. This entry belongs to a study of T-cell reconstitution after alpha-beta-depleted transplantation in children. Preparation of the TCRbeta library was carried out with unique molecular identifiers. Each CDR3 protein gets one entry after TCRdb re-called the PCR reads with MiXCR. The table includes 60,000 to 85,000 distinct CDR3 sequences, 15% to 20% detected once. Findings of the study overall: About two months after transplant, alpha-beta T cells reportedly came from several hundred expanded graft clones. There were some patients whose high TCRbeta diversity at day 60 came from surviving recipient T cells and thymic progenitors. Among T cells one year after transplant, newly produced cells accounted for most counts and diversity.

The receptor's source is a male patient aged 2 to 9 who had a stem cell transplant for acute lymphoblastic leukemia, so the T cells may come from the graft donor. Sequencing used PBMCs, mostly from graft donor cells, obtained 360 days after TCRalphabeta/CD19-depleted stem cell transplant.

The CDR3, as DNA: TGTGCCAGCAGCTTGTGGGGTGGTGGCGGGGAGCTGTTTTTT. This gives the protein CASSLWGGGGELFF. The chain joins TRBV5-4 to TRBJ2-2; D not certain. Trimming left V 1 base short and J 7 bases short, with 11 bases between. The CDR3 runs 14 residues. CDR1 and CDR2 (germline): SGHNT, YYREEE (reference sequence).